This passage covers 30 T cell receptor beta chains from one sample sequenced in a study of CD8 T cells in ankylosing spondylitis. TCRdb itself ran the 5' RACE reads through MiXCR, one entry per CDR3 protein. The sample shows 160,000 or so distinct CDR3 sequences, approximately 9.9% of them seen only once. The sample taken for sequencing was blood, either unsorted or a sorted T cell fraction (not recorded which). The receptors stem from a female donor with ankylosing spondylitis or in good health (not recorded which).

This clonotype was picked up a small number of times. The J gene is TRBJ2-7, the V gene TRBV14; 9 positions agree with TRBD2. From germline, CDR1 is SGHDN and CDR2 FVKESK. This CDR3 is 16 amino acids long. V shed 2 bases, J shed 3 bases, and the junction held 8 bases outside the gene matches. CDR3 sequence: CASSQILAGSYYEQYF. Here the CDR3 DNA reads TGTGCCAGCAGCCAAATCCTAGCGGGAAGTTACTACGAGCAGTACTTC.

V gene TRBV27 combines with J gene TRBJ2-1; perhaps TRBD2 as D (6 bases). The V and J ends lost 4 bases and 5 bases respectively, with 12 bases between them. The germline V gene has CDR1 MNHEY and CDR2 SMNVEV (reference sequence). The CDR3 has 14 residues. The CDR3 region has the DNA TGTGCCAGCAGTTACGGGGGTCTCAACAATGAGCAGTTCTTC. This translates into CASSYGGLNNEQFF.

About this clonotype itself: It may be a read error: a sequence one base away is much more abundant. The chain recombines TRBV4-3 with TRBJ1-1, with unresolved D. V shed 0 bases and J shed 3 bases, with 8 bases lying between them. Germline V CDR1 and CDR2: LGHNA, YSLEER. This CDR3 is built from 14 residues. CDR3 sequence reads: CASSQDRWDTEAFF. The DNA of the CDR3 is TGCGCCAGCAGCCAAGATCGGTGGGACACTGAAGCTTTCTTT.

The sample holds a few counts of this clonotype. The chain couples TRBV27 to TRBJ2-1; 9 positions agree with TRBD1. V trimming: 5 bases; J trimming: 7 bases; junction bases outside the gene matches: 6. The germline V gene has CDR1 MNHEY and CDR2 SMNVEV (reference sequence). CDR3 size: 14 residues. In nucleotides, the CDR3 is TGTGCCAGCAGTCCACCCGGGACAGGGAATGAGCAGTTCTTC. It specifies CASSPPGTGNEQFF.

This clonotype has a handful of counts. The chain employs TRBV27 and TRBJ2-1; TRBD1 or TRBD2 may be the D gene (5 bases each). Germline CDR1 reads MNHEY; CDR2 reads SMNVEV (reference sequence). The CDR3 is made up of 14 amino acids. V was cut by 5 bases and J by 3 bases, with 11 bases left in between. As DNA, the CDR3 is TGTGCCAGCAGTCCCGGGACGGACTACAATGAGCAGTTCTTC. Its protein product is CASSPGTDYNEQFF.

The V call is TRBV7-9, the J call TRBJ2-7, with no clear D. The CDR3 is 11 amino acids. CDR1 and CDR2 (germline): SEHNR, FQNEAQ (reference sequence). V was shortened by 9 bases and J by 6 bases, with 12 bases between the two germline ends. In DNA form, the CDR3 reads TGTGCCAGTAGTCGGCTCTCCGAGCAGTACTTC. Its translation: CASSRLSEQYF.

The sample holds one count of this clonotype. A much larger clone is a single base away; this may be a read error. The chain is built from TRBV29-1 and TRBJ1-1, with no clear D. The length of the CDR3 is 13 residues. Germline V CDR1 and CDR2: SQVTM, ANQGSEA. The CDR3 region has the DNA TGCAGCGTTGGAGACTCCTTGAACACTGTAGCTTTCTTT. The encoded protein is CSVGDSLNTVAFF.

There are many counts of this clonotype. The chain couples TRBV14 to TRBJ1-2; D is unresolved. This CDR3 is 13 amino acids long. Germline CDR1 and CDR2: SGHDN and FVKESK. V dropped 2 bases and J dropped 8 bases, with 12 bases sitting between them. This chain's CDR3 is CASSQIGPRGYTF. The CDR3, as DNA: TGTGCCAGCAGCCAAATCGGGCCGAGAGGCTACACCTTC.

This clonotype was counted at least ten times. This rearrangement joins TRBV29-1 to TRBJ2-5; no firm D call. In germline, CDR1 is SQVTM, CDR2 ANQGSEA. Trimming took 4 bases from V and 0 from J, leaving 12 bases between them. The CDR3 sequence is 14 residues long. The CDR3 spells CSVGYIQYQETQYF. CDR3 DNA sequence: TGCAGCGTTGGATACATCCAGTACCAAGAGACCCAGTACTTC.

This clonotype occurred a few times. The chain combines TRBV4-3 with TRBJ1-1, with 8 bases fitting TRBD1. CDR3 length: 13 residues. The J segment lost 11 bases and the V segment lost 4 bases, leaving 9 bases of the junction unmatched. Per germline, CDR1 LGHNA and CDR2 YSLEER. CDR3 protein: CASSLDRGEWAFF. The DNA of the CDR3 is TGCGCCAGCAGCCTCGACAGGGGAGAGTGGGCTTTCTTT.

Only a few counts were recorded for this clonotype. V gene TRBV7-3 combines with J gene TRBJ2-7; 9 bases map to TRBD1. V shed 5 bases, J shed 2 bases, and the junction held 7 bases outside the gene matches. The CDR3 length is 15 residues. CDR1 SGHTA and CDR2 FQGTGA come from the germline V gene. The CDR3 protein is CASSQTGTGPYEQYF. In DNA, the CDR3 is TGTGCCAGCAGCCAGACCGGGACAGGGCCCTACGAGCAGTACTTC.

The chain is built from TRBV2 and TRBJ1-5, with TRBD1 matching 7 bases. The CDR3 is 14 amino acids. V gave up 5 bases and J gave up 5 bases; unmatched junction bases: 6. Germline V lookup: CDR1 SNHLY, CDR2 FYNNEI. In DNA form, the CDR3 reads TGTGCCAGCAGTCTGACAGGGAAAGATCAGCCCCAGCATTTT. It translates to CASSLTGKDQPQHF.

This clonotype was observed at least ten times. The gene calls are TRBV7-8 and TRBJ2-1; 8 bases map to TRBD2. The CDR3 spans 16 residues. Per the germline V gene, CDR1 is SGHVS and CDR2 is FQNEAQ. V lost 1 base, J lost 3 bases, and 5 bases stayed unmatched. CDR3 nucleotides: TGTGCCAGCAGCTTAGTTGCGACTAGCGTCTACAATGAGCAGTTCTTC. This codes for CASSLVATSVYNEQFF.

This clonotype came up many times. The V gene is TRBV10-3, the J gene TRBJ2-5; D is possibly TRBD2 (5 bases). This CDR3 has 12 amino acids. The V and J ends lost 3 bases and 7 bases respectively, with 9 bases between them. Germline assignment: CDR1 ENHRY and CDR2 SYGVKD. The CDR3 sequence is CAISELDGTQYF. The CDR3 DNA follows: TGTGCCATCAGTGAACTAGATGGGACCCAGTACTTC.

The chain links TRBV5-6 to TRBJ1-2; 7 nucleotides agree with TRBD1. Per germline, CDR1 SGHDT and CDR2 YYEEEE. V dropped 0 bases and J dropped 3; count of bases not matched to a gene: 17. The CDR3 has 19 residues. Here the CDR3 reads CASSLVGVGQDLRDYGYTF. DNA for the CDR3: TGTGCCAGCAGCTTGGTGGGGGTCGGACAGGACCTAAGGGACTATGGCTACACCTTC.

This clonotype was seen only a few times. This CDR3 reads CASSLASSGKGTYEQYF. For the CDR3, the DNA is TGTGCCAGCAGCTTAGCGTCTAGCGGGAAGGGCACCTACGAGCAGTACTTC. The chain combines TRBV7-8 with TRBJ2-7; TRBD2 matches 9 bases. After removal of 0 bases from V and 2 bases from J, the junction contained 8 bases not matched to a gene. The CDR3 loop spans 17 amino acids. Germline CDR1 SGHVS, CDR2 FQNEAQ.

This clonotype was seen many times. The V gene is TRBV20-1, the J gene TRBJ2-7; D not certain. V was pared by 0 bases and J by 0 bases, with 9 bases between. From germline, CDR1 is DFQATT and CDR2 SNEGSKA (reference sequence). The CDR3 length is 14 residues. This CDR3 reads CSARDIKNSYEQYF. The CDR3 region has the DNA TGCAGTGCTAGAGATATCAAGAACTCCTACGAGCAGTACTTC.

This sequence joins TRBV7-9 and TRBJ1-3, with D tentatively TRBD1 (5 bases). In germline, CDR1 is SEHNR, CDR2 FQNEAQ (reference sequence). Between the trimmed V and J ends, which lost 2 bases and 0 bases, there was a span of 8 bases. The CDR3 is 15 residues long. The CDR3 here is CASSLQGTSGNTIYF. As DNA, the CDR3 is TGTGCCAGCAGCTTACAGGGAACCTCTGGAAACACCATATATTTT.

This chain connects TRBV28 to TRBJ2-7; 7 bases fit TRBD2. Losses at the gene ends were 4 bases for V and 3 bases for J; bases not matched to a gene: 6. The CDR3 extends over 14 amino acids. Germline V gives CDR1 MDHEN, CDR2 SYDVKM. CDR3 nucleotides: TGTGCCAGCAGTTCCGGGACTACGTTCTACGAGCAGTACTTC. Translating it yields CASSSGTTFYEQYF.

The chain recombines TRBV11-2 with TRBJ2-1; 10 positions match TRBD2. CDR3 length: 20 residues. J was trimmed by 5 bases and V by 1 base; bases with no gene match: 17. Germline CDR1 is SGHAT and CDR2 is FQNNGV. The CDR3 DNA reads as TGTGCCAGCAGCTTAGGTATTTTGGCTAGCGGGAGCGGGCCCCACAATGAGCAGTTCTTC. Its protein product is CASSLGILASGSGPHNEQFF.

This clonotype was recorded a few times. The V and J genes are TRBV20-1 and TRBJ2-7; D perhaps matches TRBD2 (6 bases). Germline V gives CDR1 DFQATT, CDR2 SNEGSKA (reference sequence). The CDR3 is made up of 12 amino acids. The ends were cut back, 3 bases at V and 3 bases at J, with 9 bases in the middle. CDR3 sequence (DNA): TGCAGTGCTAGTCGGACTAACTACGAGCAGTACTTC. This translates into CSASRTNYEQYF.

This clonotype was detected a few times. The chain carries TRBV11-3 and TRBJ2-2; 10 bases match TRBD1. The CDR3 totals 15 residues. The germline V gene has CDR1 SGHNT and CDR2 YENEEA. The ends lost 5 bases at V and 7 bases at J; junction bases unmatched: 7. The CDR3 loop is CASSPRDRGYGELFF. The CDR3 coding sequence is TGTGCCAGCAGCCCCCGGGACAGGGGCTACGGGGAGCTGTTTTTT.

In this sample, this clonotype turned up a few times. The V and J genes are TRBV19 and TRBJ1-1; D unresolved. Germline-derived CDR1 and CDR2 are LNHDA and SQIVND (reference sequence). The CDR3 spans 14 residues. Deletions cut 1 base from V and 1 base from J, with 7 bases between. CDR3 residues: CASSIVAGNTEAFF. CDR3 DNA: TGTGCCAGTAGTATAGTAGCGGGGAACACTGAAGCTTTCTTT.

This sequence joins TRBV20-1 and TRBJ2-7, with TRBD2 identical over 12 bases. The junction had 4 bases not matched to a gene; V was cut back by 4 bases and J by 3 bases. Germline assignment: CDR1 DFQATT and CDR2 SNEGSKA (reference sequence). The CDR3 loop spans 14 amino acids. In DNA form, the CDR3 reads TGCAGTGCTACGCGGACTAGCGGGAACTACGAGCAGTACTTC. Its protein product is CSATRTSGNYEQYF.

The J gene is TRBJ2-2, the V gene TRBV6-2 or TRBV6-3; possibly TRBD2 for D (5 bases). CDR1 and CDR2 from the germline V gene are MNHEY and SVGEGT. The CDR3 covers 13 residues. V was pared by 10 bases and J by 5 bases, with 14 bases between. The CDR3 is CATGEGTTGELFF. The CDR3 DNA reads TGTGCCACCGGAGAGGGTACAACCGGGGAGCTGTTTTTT.

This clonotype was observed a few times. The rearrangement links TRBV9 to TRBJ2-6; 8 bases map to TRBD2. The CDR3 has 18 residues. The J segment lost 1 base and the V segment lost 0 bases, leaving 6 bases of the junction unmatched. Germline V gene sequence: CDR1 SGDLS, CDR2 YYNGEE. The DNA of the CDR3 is TGTGCCAGCAGCGTAGAGACCTCGGGGGGGTCTGGGGCCAACGTCCTGACTTTC. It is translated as CASSVETSGGSGANVLTF. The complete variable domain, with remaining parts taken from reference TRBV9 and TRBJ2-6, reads DSGVTQTPKHLITATGQRVTLRCSPRSGDLSVYWYQQSLDQGLQFLIQYYNGEERAKGNILERFSAQQFPDLHSELNLSSLELGDSALYFCASSVETSGGSGANVLTFGAGSRLTVL.

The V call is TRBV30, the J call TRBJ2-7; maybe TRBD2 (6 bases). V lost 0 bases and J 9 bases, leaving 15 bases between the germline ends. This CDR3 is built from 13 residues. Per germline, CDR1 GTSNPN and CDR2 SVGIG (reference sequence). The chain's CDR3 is CAWSVGGSRAQYF. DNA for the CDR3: TGTGCCTGGAGTGTTGGGGGGAGCCGCGCGCAGTACTTC.

This chain's CDR3 is CASSLVGVSGKETQYF. The CDR3, as DNA: TGTGCCAGCAGCTTAGTAGGGGTATCTGGGAAAGAGACCCAGTACTTC. The rearrangement uses TRBV7-9 and TRBJ2-5, with D possibly being TRBD1 (5 bases). V gave up 1 base and J gave up 3 bases, with 15 bases separating them. Germline-derived CDR1 and CDR2 are SEHNR and FQNEAQ (reference sequence). This CDR3 is 16 amino acids long. The full variable domain, completed using reference TRBV7-9 and TRBJ2-5, is DTGVSQNPRHKITKRGQNVTFRCDPISEHNRLYWYRQTLGQGPEFLTYFQNEAQLEKSRLLSDRFSAERPKGSFSTLEIQRTEQGDSAMYLCASSLVGVSGKETQYFGPGTRLLVL.

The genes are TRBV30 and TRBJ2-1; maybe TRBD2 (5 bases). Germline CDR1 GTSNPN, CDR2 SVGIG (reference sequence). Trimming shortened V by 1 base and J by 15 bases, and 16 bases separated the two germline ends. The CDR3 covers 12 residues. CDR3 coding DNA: TGTGCCTGGAGTGCGACGGGCCATGGAGGGTTCTTC. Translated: CAWSATGHGGFF. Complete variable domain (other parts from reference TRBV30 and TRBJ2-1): SQTIHQWPATLVQPVGSPLSLECTVEGTSNPNLYWYRQAAGRGLQLLFYSVGIGQISSEVPQNLSASRPQDRQFILSSKKLLLSDSGFYLCAWSATGHGGFFGPGTRLTVL.

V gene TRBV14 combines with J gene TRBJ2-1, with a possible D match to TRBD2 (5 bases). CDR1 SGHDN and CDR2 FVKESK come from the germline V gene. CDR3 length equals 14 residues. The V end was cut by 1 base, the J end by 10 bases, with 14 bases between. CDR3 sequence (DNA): TGTGCCAGCAGCCAAGGCCCGGGATATCAGGAGCAGTTCTTC. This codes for CASSQGPGYQEQFF.